A selection of T cell receptor beta chains follows, all from one sample in a study of tumor and adjacent non-tumor tissue in lung cancer. TCRdb reprocessed the multiplex PCR reads via MiXCR and lists one record per CDR3 protein. The sample lists more than 120,000 distinct CDR3 sequences, approximately 70% occurring once. The sample comprised lung tumor tissue. The receptors derive from a man between 60 and 70 years old with small cell lung cancer. Each CDR3 is given with its conserved first and last residue. The order of the fields is J gene, V gene, clone size, D gene, CDR3 DNA, CDR3 protein. D genes are given only for firm matches. Only part of the rows carry a size: once, few, many, or a class if the clone is expanded.

J: TRBJ2-2
V: TRBV4-1
size: .
D: .
DNA: TGCGCCATCAGCCACCCGGCGCTGAGAGAGCTGTTTTTT
CDR3: CAISHPALRELFF

J: TRBJ2-7
V: TRBV20-1
size: .
D: .
DNA: TGCAGTGCTAGAGACTCGATGGGATTCAGCCACGAGCAGTACTTC
CDR3: CSARDSMGFSHEQYF

J: TRBJ2-1
V: TRBV20-1
size: .
D: .
DNA: TGCAGTGCCAGAGGGACGGAGACTCAGGCGTCCCATGAGCAGTTCTTC
CDR3: CSARGTETQASHEQFF

J: TRBJ1-2
V: TRBV29-1
size: .
D: .
DNA: TGCAGCGCCAAGGGGGACAAGCCTGGCTACACCTTC
CDR3: CSAKGDKPGYTF

J: TRBJ1-1
V: TRBV7-9
size: few
D: .
DNA: TGTGCCAGCAGCCTAGGCGCCCCTGAAGCTTTCTTT
CDR3: CASSLGAPEAFF

J: TRBJ2-5
V: TRBV6-5
size: .
D: .
DNA: TGTGGCAGCAGACCTCAGGGTGGTGCCCAGTACTTC
CDR3: CGSRPQGGAQYF

J: TRBJ2-5
V: TRBV4-1
size: .
D: .
DNA: TGCGCCAGCAGCCAAGGTGGCAGGGGACGGGAAAGAGAGACCCAGTACTTC
CDR3: CASSQGGRGRERETQYF

J: TRBJ2-7
V: TRBV6-1
size: many
D: .
DNA: TGTGCCAGCAGTGAAGTGGGGGTTGAGCAGTACTTC
CDR3: CASSEVGVEQYF

J: TRBJ1-2
V: TRBV12-3/TRBV12-4
size: .
D: TRBD1
DNA: TGTACCAGCACTAGGACAGGTCACGACTACACCTTC
CDR3: CTSTRTGHDYTF

J: TRBJ2-1
V: TRBV5-4
size: .
D: TRBD2
DNA: TGTGCCAGAAGCCCCGGGGGGACTAGAGGGAGTTCTGAGCAGTTCTTC
CDR3: CARSPGGTRGSSEQFF

J: TRBJ2-7
V: TRBV11-3
size: .
D: .
DNA: TGTGCCAGCAGCACAGGACAATCATTCGAGCAATACTTC
CDR3: CASSTGQSFEQYF

J: TRBJ2-5
V: TRBV11-2
size: medium-sized
D: TRBD1
DNA: TGTGCCAGCAGAAGGACAGGGATGGGCCAAGAGACCCAGTACTTC
CDR3: CASRRTGMGQETQYF

J: TRBJ2-5
V: TRBV29-1
size: few
D: .
DNA: TGCAGCGTTTCAACGGGGCACGCCGGGGAGACCCAGTACTTC
CDR3: CSVSTGHAGETQYF

J: TRBJ2-7
V: TRBV6-6
size: .
D: .
DNA: TGTGCCAGCACCGGACTGCCGGTGAGGTACGGGCAGTACTTC
CDR3: CASTGLPVRYGQYF

J: TRBJ2-5
V: TRBV28
size: many
D: .
DNA: TGTGCCAGCAGCCCCGGCGGGGAGGAGACCCAGTACTTC
CDR3: CASSPGGEETQYF

J: TRBJ2-1
V: TRBV11-3
size: .
D: .
DNA: TGTGCCATCAGCTATGGGAGTTTGTACAATGAGCAATTCTTC
CDR3: CAISYGSLYNEQFF

J: TRBJ2-3
V: TRBV5-1
size: .
D: .
DNA: TGCGCCAGCAGAGGCTTCACTAGCACAGATACGCAGTATTTT
CDR3: CASRGFTSTDTQYF

J: TRBJ2-1
V: TRBV20-1
size: many
D: .
DNA: TGCAGTGCTTACGGGGGAGTCTACAATGAGCAGTTCTTC
CDR3: CSAYGGVYNEQFF

J: TRBJ2-1
V: TRBV11-3
size: once
D: TRBD2
DNA: TGTGCCAGCAGCCCCCGAACTAGCGAGAGGGCTGAGCAGTTCTTC
CDR3: CASSPRTSERAEQFF

J: TRBJ1-1
V: TRBV20-1
size: .
D: .
DNA: TGCATTGCTAGAGCCTGGGTGGGGGCCCAGAACACTGAAGCTTTCTTT
CDR3: CIARAWVGAQNTEAFF

J: TRBJ2-1
V: TRBV20-1
size: .
D: .
DNA: TGCAGTGTCCCGTTAAGTGGGTCCATTGAGCTGTTCTTC
CDR3: CSVPLSGSIELFF

J: TRBJ2-7
V: TRBV6-1
size: .
D: .
DNA: TGTGCCAGCAGGGCCGGAGCCGGGAAGCAGTACTTC
CDR3: CASRAGAGKQYF

J: TRBJ1-2
V: TRBV5-1
size: many
D: .
DNA: TGCGCCAGCAGCGCGAACAGGGCTGGCTACACCTTC
CDR3: CASSANRAGYTF

J: TRBJ2-7
V: TRBV20-1
size: many
D: .
DNA: TGCAGTGCTAGAGGGGACTGGCCTATCTACGAGCAGTACTTC
CDR3: CSARGDWPIYEQYF

J: TRBJ2-1
V: TRBV11-2
size: many
D: TRBD2
DNA: TGTGCCAGCAGCCTACCGGGACTAGCGCCGAGGAAGGGCTACAATGAGCAGTTCTTC
CDR3: CASSLPGLAPRKGYNEQFF

J: TRBJ2-7
V: TRBV11-3
size: once
D: TRBD2
DNA: TGTGCCAGCAGCTCGGGACTAGCGGAAGGACCCTACAATGAGCAGTACTTC
CDR3: CASSSGLAEGPYNEQYF

J: TRBJ2-1
V: TRBV29-1
size: .
D: .
DNA: TGCAGCATTGAAGTCTGTGGGGCTGAGCAGTTCTTC
CDR3: CSIEVCGAEQFF

J: TRBJ2-5
V: TRBV20-1
size: few
D: .
DNA: TGCAGTGGCCGACGGATAGCCGATCAAGAGATCCAGTACTTC
CDR3: CSGRRIADQEIQYF

J: TRBJ2-6
V: TRBV11-3
size: .
D: TRBD1
DNA: TGTGCCAGCAGTCAGGGGGCTGGGGACAACGTCCTGACTTTC
CDR3: CASSQGAGDNVLTF

J: TRBJ2-6
V: TRBV20-1
size: .
D: .
DNA: TGCAGTGCTCCAAAAGGTGGTGGGGGGGCCAACGTCCTGACTTTC
CDR3: CSAPKGGGGANVLTF

J: TRBJ2-7
V: TRBV6-1
size: .
D: TRBD1
DNA: TGTGCCAGCAGTGAAACAGGGGAGATATACGAGCAGTACTTC
CDR3: CASSETGEIYEQYF

J: TRBJ2-7
V: TRBV20-1
size: .
D: TRBD2
DNA: TGCAGTGTCGGGACTAGCTTCTATGAGCAGTACTTC
CDR3: CSVGTSFYEQYF

J: TRBJ1-5
V: TRBV6-2/TRBV6-3
size: .
D: .
DNA: TGTGCCAACACTACTGGGACACCGGGGCAGCCCCAGCATTTT
CDR3: CANTTGTPGQPQHF

J: TRBJ2-1
V: TRBV6-5
size: once
D: .
DNA: TGTGCCAGCAACCCCCGGGCGGGTAGCTCCTACAATGGGCAGTTCTTC
CDR3: CASNPRAGSSYNGQFF

J: TRBJ1-5
V: TRBV19
size: many
D: .
DNA: TGTGCCAGTAGTATGCACCGGCATGGCAATCAGCCCCAGCATTTT
CDR3: CASSMHRHGNQPQHF

J: TRBJ2-7
V: TRBV30
size: once
D: .
DNA: TGTGCCTGGAGTGTAGACACAGAGCAGTACTTC
CDR3: CAWSVDTEQYF

J: TRBJ2-1
V: TRBV5-4
size: .
D: TRBD2
DNA: TGTGTCAGCAGCCCAAAAGGGGGACTAGCGGGAGTAATTGAGCAGTTCTTC
CDR3: CVSSPKGGLAGVIEQFF

J: TRBJ1-2
V: TRBV2
size: few
D: .
DNA: TGTGCCAGCAGTGAGACAGGCTATGGCTACACCTTC
CDR3: CASSETGYGYTF

J: TRBJ2-7
V: TRBV11-1
size: many
D: .
DNA: TGTGCCAGCAGATACGGGGGCAGCTCCTACGAGCAGTACTTC
CDR3: CASRYGGSSYEQYF

J: TRBJ1-5
V: TRBV20-1
size: .
D: TRBD1
DNA: TGCAATGCTAGAGATAGGGGGCCCTCCCAGCATTTT
CDR3: CNARDRGPSQHF

J: TRBJ2-2
V: TRBV4-2
size: .
D: TRBD2
DNA: TGTGGCAGCAGCCGGGGACTAGCGGGAGTTAGCGCCGAGGAGCTGTTTTTT
CDR3: CGSSRGLAGVSAEELFF

J: TRBJ2-1
V: TRBV20-1
size: few
D: .
DNA: TGCAGTGCTAAAGACACGGCCCGGGGTGAGCAGTTCTTC
CDR3: CSAKDTARGEQFF

J: TRBJ2-6
V: TRBV6-1
size: once
D: .
DNA: TGTGCCAGCAGTGCATTTTTACAGCTTCGCTCTAGGGCCAACGTCCTGACTTTC
CDR3: CASSAFLQLRSRANVLTF

J: TRBJ1-4
V: TRBV4-1
size: .
D: TRBD1
DNA: TGCACCAGCTGCCAAGTCCCGGGACAGGGGGCAAAGGAAAAACTGTTTTTT
CDR3: CTSCQVPGQGAKEKLFF

J: TRBJ2-3
V: TRBV4-1
size: .
D: .
DNA: TGCGCCAGCAGCCAACAAGCCACAGATACGCAGTATTTT
CDR3: CASSQQATDTQYF

J: TRBJ1-6
V: TRBV25-1
size: .
D: .
DNA: TGTGCCAGCAGCGCAGGAAGGTCCTATAATTCACCCCTCCACTTT
CDR3: CASSAGRSYNSPLHF

J: TRBJ2-3
V: TRBV12-5
size: few
D: .
DNA: TGTGTTAGTGGTACTCCGACAGTGACTTCTAGCACAGATACGCAGTATTTT
CDR3: CVSGTPTVTSSTDTQYF

J: TRBJ1-6
V: TRBV12-3/TRBV12-4
size: few
D: .
DNA: TGTGCCAGCAGTTTCGGACTGGGGTCACCCCTCCACTTT
CDR3: CASSFGLGSPLHF

J: TRBJ2-1
V: TRBV5-1
size: few
D: .
DNA: TGCGCCAGCAGCTTCGGACACTACAATGAGCAGTTCTTC
CDR3: CASSFGHYNEQFF

J: TRBJ1-5
V: TRBV20-1
size: .
D: .
DNA: TGCCGTGCTAGAGGTTGGGGGGATTATCGCAATCAGCCCCAGCATTTT
CDR3: CRARGWGDYRNQPQHF